This T cell receptor beta chain emerged from a study of preoperative IRX-2 immunotherapy in early breast cancer. The table came from immunoSEQ multiplex PCR; TCRdb's copy has only in-frame clones and leaves some out. The data contain 35,000 to 45,000 clones, around 82% of them seen just once; the ten biggest clones take up roughly 1.5%. Germline loops: CDR1 SGHVS, CDR2 FQNEAQ. Trimming left V 5 bases short and J 2 bases short, with 9 bases between. The CDR3 consists of 13 residues. This sample's treatment: preoperative locoregional IRX-2 cytokine immunotherapy. Samples came from a phase Ib trial of preoperative locoregional IRX-2 cytokine immunotherapy. This clone was observed once.

This receptor was identified in a human donor with breast cancer. This sequence joins TRBV7-8 and TRBJ1-1; unclear D gene. The starting material was lymph node tissue, obtained after IRX-2 immunotherapy. CDR3 DNA sequence: TGTGCCAGCAGCCCTAGGGTTAACACTGAAGCTTTCTTT. Protein: CASSPRVNTEAFF.